The next 29 T cell receptor beta chains were all read from a single sample in a study of shared clonotypes between healthy human individuals. Only in-frame clones appear in the TCRdb table, and some are missing; sequencing was by immunoSEQ multiplex PCR. The sample lists 2.3 million or so clones; approximately 93% were seen once. The sequencing input was naive CD4+ T cells from PBMCs. The subset is: CD45RA+ positively selected. These receptors were taken from a man in his late teens or twenties in good health. Some clones in this sample may be carry-over from other donors' samples.

This clone was seen just once. This chain links TRBV5-8 with TRBJ2-1; TRBD2 matches at 7 bases. Trimming cost V 1 base and J 3 bases; bases outside gene matches: 4. The CDR3 covers 15 residues. Germline values: CDR1 SGHTS, CDR2 YDEGEE. The CDR3 nucleotides are TGTGCCAGCAGCTTGAGGCGGGACTACTACAATGAGCAGTTCTTC. Translating it yields CASSLRRDYYNEQFF.

This chain connects TRBV27 to TRBJ2-7, with TRBD2 matching 13 bases. Germline V lookup: CDR1 MNHEY, CDR2 SMNVEV (reference sequence). CDR3 length: 14 residues. V trimming: 10 bases; J trimming: 4 bases; junction bases outside the gene matches: 7. DNA for the CDR3: TGTGCCACCCGGACTAGCGGGAGTAAGTACGAGCAGTACTTC. Translation gives CATRTSGSKYEQYF.

This rearrangement joins TRBV11-3 to TRBJ2-5; D possibly uses TRBD1 or TRBD2 (5 bases each). The CDR3 contains 15 residues. Between the trimmed V and J ends, which lost 0 bases and 5 bases, there was a span of 13 bases. Germline V gives CDR1 SGHNT, CDR2 YENEEA. The CDR3 DNA follows: TGTGCCAGCAGCTTAGAGCACGGGACCCTGGAGACCCAGTACTTC. It specifies CASSLEHGTLETQYF.

The table lists this clone with a count of one. This CDR3 is also generated by other DNA sequences in the sample. The DNA of the CDR3 is TGTGCCAGCAGCCGGGACAGGAACACTGAAGCTTTCTTT. Translation: CASSRDRNTEAFF. The V call is TRBV9, the J call TRBJ1-1, with 7 nucleotides matching TRBD1. V was clipped by 4 bases and J by 1 base; unmatched bases: 1. Germline V gene data show CDR1 as SGDLS and CDR2 as YYNGEE. The CDR3 runs to 13 residues.

V is TRBV5-4 and J is TRBJ2-1; 9 bases align to TRBD2. In germline, CDR1 is SGHNT, CDR2 YYREEE (reference sequence). V dropped 5 bases and J dropped 7; count of bases not matched to a gene: 10. The CDR3 runs to 15 residues. The CDR3: CASRRGGGRENEQFF. CDR3 coding DNA: TGTGCCAGCAGGCGGGGGGGAGGGCGCGAAAATGAGCAGTTCTTC.

Here the CDR3 DNA reads TGTGCCAGCAGACCAACTAGCGGTCCCACAGATACGCAGTATTTT. Protein product: CASRPTSGPTDTQYF. The V and J genes are TRBV2 and TRBJ2-3, with 8 nucleotides matching TRBD2. Germline values: CDR1 SNHLY, CDR2 FYNNEI. The CDR3 length is 15 residues. The V segment lost 6 bases and the J segment 2 bases; nucleotides outside the gene matches: 7. Together with reference TRBV2 and TRBJ2-3, the CDR3 gives the full variable domain: EPEVTQTPSHQVTQMGQEVILRCVPISNHLYFYWYRQILGQKVEFLVSFYNNEISEKSEIFDDQFSVERPDGSNFTLKIRSTKLEDSAMYFCASRPTSGPTDTQYFGPGTRLTVL.

The V and J genes are TRBV2 and TRBJ2-4, with D maybe TRBD2 (6 bases). V lost 6 bases and J lost 4, with 22 bases in between. Looked up from germline, CDR1 is SNHLY and CDR2 is FYNNEI. The CDR3 runs 17 residues. CDR3 protein: CASRTGMTSSSKNIQYF. Written as DNA, the CDR3 is TGTGCCAGCAGAACGGGGATGACTAGTTCTTCAAAAAACATTCAGTACTTC.

This chain links TRBV30 with TRBJ2-1, with D possibly matching TRBD2 (6 bases). The CDR3 contains 11 residues. The germline V and J ends were trimmed by 3 bases and 16 bases, with 16 bases remaining between them. Germline CDR1 GTSNPN, CDR2 SVGIG (reference sequence). The CDR3 region has the DNA TGTGCCTGGAGCTCGTCGGGAGACCGATTCTTC. It translates to CAWSSSGDRFF. The whole variable domain, remainder taken from reference TRBV30 and TRBJ2-1, is SQTIHQWPATLVQPVGSPLSLECTVEGTSNPNLYWYRQAAGRGLQLLFYSVGIGQISSEVPQNLSASRPQDRQFILSSKKLLLSDSGFYLCAWSSSGDRFFGPGTRLTVL.

The chain uses TRBV5-1 and TRBJ2-5, with D perhaps matching TRBD1 (6 bases). V was pared by 4 bases and J by 0 bases, with 25 bases between. Looked up from germline, CDR1 is SGHRS and CDR2 is YFSETQ. CDR3 length: 19 residues. CDR3 sequence (DNA): TGCGCCAGCAGCCCCCGTAGTACAGGGAGCGCATTGTACCAAGAGACCCAGTACTTC. It specifies CASSPRSTGSALYQETQYF.

CDR3 protein: CASRRGSGYEQYF. The CDR3 nucleotides are TGTGCCAGCAGGCGAGGTTCGGGCTACGAGCAGTACTTC. V and J are TRBV2 and TRBJ2-7; D is undetermined. Trimming shortened V by 6 bases and J by 3 bases, and 12 bases separated the two germline ends. The CDR3 contains 13 residues. CDR1 and CDR2 (germline): SNHLY, FYNNEI.

J is TRBJ2-3 and V is TRBV9; 8 bases align to TRBD2. The germline V gene encodes CDR1 SGDLS and CDR2 YYNGEE. Trimming took 4 bases from V and 0 from J; bases not matched to a gene: 7. The CDR3 is 16 amino acids. CDR3 nucleotides: TGTGCCAGCAGCCCCCCACTAGCGGCAAGCACAGATACGCAGTATTTT. This encodes CASSPPLAASTDTQYF.

This chain links TRBV9 with TRBJ2-1, with a tentative D call TRBD2 (5 bases). Germline V gives CDR1 SGDLS, CDR2 YYNGEE. With 3 bases removed from V and 7 bases from J, the gap between germline ends came to 20 bases. CDR3 length: 16 residues. The CDR3 sequence is CASSGVGGVGFNEQFF. CDR3 bases: TGTGCCAGCAGCGGTGTCGGAGGTGTCGGTTTTAATGAGCAGTTCTTC.

The chain joins TRBV4-1 to TRBJ1-4; D gene uncertain. The CDR3 has 18 residues. Germline CDR1 reads MGHRA; CDR2 reads YSYEKL. Trimming stripped 1 base from V and 5 bases from J, with 20 bases between. The CDR3 DNA sequence: TGCGCCAGCAGCCAAGTGGCGCTTAGTCCCGTCAAAAATGAAAAACTGTTTTTT. Protein: CASSQVALSPVKNEKLFF.

This chain connects TRBV28 to TRBJ2-3; D is ambiguous. Per germline, CDR1 MDHEN and CDR2 SYDVKM. Between the trimmed V and J ends, which lost 6 bases and 5 bases, there was a span of 6 bases. This CDR3 is 11 amino acids long. CDR3 loop: CASSNEDTQYF. CDR3 bases: TGTGCCAGCAGCAACGAAGATACGCAGTATTTT.

This clone was recorded only once. The chain links TRBV30 to TRBJ1-4; D may be TRBD1 (6 bases). Germline values: CDR1 GTSNPN, CDR2 SVGIG (reference sequence). Trimming stripped 0 bases from V and 4 bases from J, with 12 bases between. CDR3 length: 15 amino acids. The CDR3 DNA reads TGTGCCTGGAGTGTGACCAGGGGCGGTAATGAAAAACTGTTTTTT. Translation: CAWSVTRGGNEKLFF.

The chain has TRBV2 and TRBJ1-4; possibly TRBD1 for D (5 bases). CDR1 and CDR2 (germline): SNHLY, FYNNEI. The CDR3 covers 15 residues. V shed 4 bases and J shed 5 bases, with 14 bases lying between them. CDR3 coding DNA: TGTGCCAGCAGTGCCCTCCGGGGGATAAATGAAAAACTGTTTTTT. Its translation: CASSALRGINEKLFF.

Here the CDR3 reads CASSEGQGYEQYF. Here the CDR3 DNA reads TGTGCCAGCAGCGAGGGACAGGGCTACGAGCAGTACTTC. This rearrangement joins TRBV9 to TRBJ2-7; TRBD1 agrees at 9 bases. The CDR3 is 13 amino acids. Germline CDR1 is SGDLS and CDR2 is YYNGEE. Trimming removed 3 bases from V and 3 bases from J; junction bases left unmatched: 1.

The CDR3 region has the DNA TGCGCCAGCAGCCTCCAAAACGACAGGGGCAACGAGCAGTACTTC. Translating it yields CASSLQNDRGNEQYF. The chain is built from TRBV4-3 and TRBJ2-7, with TRBD1 matching over 8 bases. The V gene end was trimmed by 4 bases and the J gene end by 5 bases; junction bases not matched to a gene: 10. The CDR3 is 15 residues long. The V gene's germline CDR1 is LGHNA and CDR2 YSLEER.

The rearrangement uses TRBV7-2 and TRBJ1-3; 9 nucleotides agree with TRBD1. Germline CDR1 reads SGHTA; CDR2 reads FQGNSA. V shed 3 bases and J 2 bases; nucleotides not matched to a gene: 2. CDR3 length: 15 amino acids. The CDR3 DNA reads TGTGCCAGCAGCTTCAGACAGGGGGCTGGAAACACCATATATTTT. This codes for CASSFRQGAGNTIYF.

The rearrangement links TRBV19 to TRBJ2-2; tentatively, D is TRBD1 (5 bases). The V gene lost 8 bases and the J gene lost 1 base, with 17 bases spanning the gap. Germline CDR1 LNHDA, CDR2 SQIVND (reference sequence). This CDR3 spans 16 amino acids. The CDR3 DNA reads as TGTGCCAGTGGTTTCTCAGGGTATGGGAACACCGGGGAGCTGTTTTTT. Its translation: CASGFSGYGNTGELFF.

This chain links TRBV2 with TRBJ1-2; D might be TRBD1 (6 bases). Trimming removed 3 bases from V and 3 bases from J, with 14 bases in between. The CDR3 totals 15 residues. Germline CDR1 and CDR2: SNHLY and FYNNEI. The CDR3 DNA sequence: TGTGCCAGCAGTGATTTACAGGGTCGGGACTATGGCTACACCTTC. This translates into CASSDLQGRDYGYTF.

The CDR3 coding sequence is TGTGCCAGCAGTCCAGGGACTAGCGGATACAATGAGCAGTTCTTC. It codes for CASSPGTSGYNEQFF. The V and J genes are TRBV27 and TRBJ2-1, with TRBD2 matching 11 bases. V trimming: 5 bases; J trimming: 4 bases; junction bases outside the gene matches: 4. Per the germline V gene, CDR1 is MNHEY and CDR2 is SMNVEV (reference sequence). The CDR3 has 15 amino acids.

In its sample, this clone was seen a few times. This rearrangement joins TRBV18 to TRBJ1-1; 7 bases agree with TRBD1. Germline values: CDR1 KGHSH, CDR2 LQKENI. This CDR3 is built from 12 residues. V was clipped by 6 bases and J by 8 bases; unmatched bases: 6. The CDR3 loop is CASSPDRKEAFF. DNA of the CDR3: TGTGCCAGCTCCCCGGACAGGAAAGAAGCTTTCTTT.

The V gene is TRBV29-1, the J gene TRBJ2-1; possible D gene TRBD1, 5 bases. V was shortened by 5 bases and J by 0 bases, with 11 bases between the two germline ends. This CDR3 has 14 residues. CDR1 is SQVTM, CDR2 ANQGSEA, per germline. CDR3 residues: CSVLGRDSYNEQFF. The CDR3 coding sequence is TGCAGCGTTTTGGGGCGAGACTCCTACAATGAGCAGTTCTTC.

To note about this clone: Other DNA sequences in this sample translate to the same CDR3. This chain joins TRBV5-1 and TRBJ1-1; 9 bases are a match to TRBD1. Germline values: CDR1 SGHRS, CDR2 YFSETQ. J gave up 2 bases and V 5 bases, and 4 bases lay outside the gene matches. The length of the CDR3 is 14 residues. For the CDR3, the DNA is TGCGCCAGCAGTTGGGACAGGGCCAACACTGAAGCTTTCTTT. Translated, it gives CASSWDRANTEAFF.

The chain employs TRBV27 and TRBJ2-1; possible D gene TRBD2, 5 bases. Trimming pared 2 bases from V and 3 bases from J, leaving 8 bases between. Germline CDR1 reads MNHEY; CDR2 reads SMNVEV (reference sequence). The CDR3 has 14 amino acids. CDR3 DNA: TGTGCCAGCAGTTTACCCGGGAACTACAATGAGCAGTTCTTC. Its translation is CASSLPGNYNEQFF.

V and J are TRBV6-1 and TRBJ2-5; TRBD1 matches at 11 bases. Trimming took 4 bases from V and 4 from J; bases not matched to a gene: 11. CDR1 and CDR2 (germline): MNHNS, SASEGT. CDR3 length equals 17 residues. CDR3 in amino acids: CASSGLAGQGAGETQYF. In nucleotides, the CDR3 is TGTGCCAGCAGTGGATTGGCCGGACAGGGGGCGGGAGAGACCCAGTACTTC.

The chain has TRBV5-1 and TRBJ2-7; D is perhaps TRBD1 or TRBD2 (5 bases each). Trimming took 4 bases from V and 3 from J, leaving 14 bases between them. The CDR3 covers 14 residues. Germline CDR1 SGHRS, CDR2 YFSETQ. This CDR3 reads CASSLGDGYYEQYF. The CDR3, as DNA: TGCGCCAGCAGCCTAGGGGACGGGTACTACGAGCAGTACTTC.

The chain carries TRBV5-1 and TRBJ2-1, with 9 bases matching TRBD2. Per the germline V gene, CDR1 is SGHRS and CDR2 is YFSETQ. The J segment lost 5 bases and the V segment lost 3 bases, leaving 9 bases of the junction unmatched. CDR3 size: 16 residues. The CDR3 region has the DNA TGCGCCAGCAGCTGGGGCGGGACTAGCACGGACAATGAGCAGTTCTTC. This sequence encodes CASSWGGTSTDNEQFF.